The 8 T cell receptor beta chains below were found in one sample sequenced in a study of blood T cell repertoires in COVID-19. The method was immunoSEQ multiplex PCR; TCRdb's version includes in-frame clones alone and lacks a portion of them. There are around 92,000 clones in the sample; about 82% occur only once, and 25% lies in the top ten. Sequencing was performed on peripheral blood. Receptor source: a human donor in a cohort sampled during active COVID-19.

The V gene is TRBV14, the J gene TRBJ2-2, with D uncertain. There are 14 residues in the CDR3. Trimming left V 1 base short and J 4 bases short, with 7 bases between. The germline CDR1 and CDR2 sequences are SGHDN and FVKESK. CDR3 sequence reads: CASSQGFSTGELFF. The CDR3 coding sequence is TGTGCCAGCAGCCAAGGTTTCAGCACCGGGGAGCTGTTTTTT.

This chain links TRBV11-2 with TRBJ2-3; tentative D call: TRBD2 (6 bases). CDR3 length: 15 amino acids. V lost 5 bases and J lost 6, with 18 bases in between. In germline, CDR1 is SGHAT, CDR2 FQNNGV. This chain's CDR3 is CASSPIPGVGDTQYF. In DNA form, the CDR3 reads TGTGCCAGCAGCCCCATCCCGGGGGTAGGGGATACGCAGTATTTT.

This clone was detected once. The rearrangement uses TRBV12-3 or TRBV12-4 and TRBJ2-5; D is ambiguous. The V end was cut by 3 bases, the J end by 5 bases, with 4 bases between. This CDR3 is built from 11 residues. The CDR3 nucleotides are TGTGCCAGCAGTTTCGAGGAGACCCAGTACTTC. Amino acids: CASSFEETQYF.

The CDR3 loop is CASSLQGANYEQYF. Written as DNA, the CDR3 is TGTGCCAGCAGCCTCCAGGGGGCGAACTACGAGCAGTACTTC. The chain links TRBV27 to TRBJ2-7, with 8 bases that match TRBD1. The CDR3 contains 14 residues. V shed 6 bases, J shed 3 bases, and the junction held 7 bases outside the gene matches. The germline V gene has CDR1 MNHEY and CDR2 SMNVEV (reference sequence).

The sample holds one count of this clone. The rearrangement joins TRBV29-1 to TRBJ2-5; D might be TRBD1 (6 bases). Germline-derived CDR1 and CDR2 are SQVTM and ANQGSEA. The germline V and J ends were trimmed by 5 bases and 5 bases, with 15 bases remaining between them. The CDR3 covers 13 residues. CDR3 nucleotide sequence: TGCAGCGTTAAGGGACCGAGGGGGGAGACCCAGTACTTC. Translating it yields CSVKGPRGETQYF.

The V and J genes are TRBV6-1 and TRBJ2-1; TRBD2 matches 8 bases. Germline V gene lookup returns CDR1 MNHNS and CDR2 SASEGT. J was trimmed by 7 bases and V by 4 bases; bases with no gene match: 12. The CDR3 is 16 residues long. Here the CDR3 DNA reads TGTGCCAGCAGTGGGAATCGGGGGGGGATTAGAAATGAGCAGTTCTTC. Its protein product is CASSGNRGGIRNEQFF.

V gene TRBV6-5 combines with J gene TRBJ2-7, with TRBD1 identical over 8 bases. V shed 6 bases and J 1 base; nucleotides not matched to a gene: 8. This CDR3 contains 15 residues. Germline V lookup: CDR1 MNHEY, CDR2 SVGAGI. The CDR3 region is CASSYRTGRSYEQYF. CDR3 sequence (DNA): TGTGCCAGCAGCTATCGGACAGGGCGGTCCTACGAGCAGTACTTC.

The chain joins TRBV9 to TRBJ2-1; 8 bases map to TRBD2. Germline values: CDR1 SGDLS, CDR2 YYNGEE. The CDR3 is 16 residues long. After removal of 3 bases from V and 2 bases from J, the junction contained 7 bases not matched to a gene. The CDR3 DNA sequence: TGTGCCAGCAGCGGAAGCGGGAGTATCGCCTACAATGAGCAGTTCTTC. As protein: CASSGSGSIAYNEQFF.